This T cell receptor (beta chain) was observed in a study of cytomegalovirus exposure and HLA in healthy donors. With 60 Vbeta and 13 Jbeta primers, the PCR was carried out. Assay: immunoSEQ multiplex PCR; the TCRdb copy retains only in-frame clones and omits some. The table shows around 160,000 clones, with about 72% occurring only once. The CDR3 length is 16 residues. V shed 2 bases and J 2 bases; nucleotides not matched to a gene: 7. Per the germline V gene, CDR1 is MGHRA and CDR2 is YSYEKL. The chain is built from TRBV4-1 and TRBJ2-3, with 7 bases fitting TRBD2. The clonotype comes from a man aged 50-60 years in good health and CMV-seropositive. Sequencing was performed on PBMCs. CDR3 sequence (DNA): TGCGCCAGCAGCCAAAACCCAGCGGGGCACACAGATACGCAGTATTTT. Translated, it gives CASSQNPAGHTDTQYF.